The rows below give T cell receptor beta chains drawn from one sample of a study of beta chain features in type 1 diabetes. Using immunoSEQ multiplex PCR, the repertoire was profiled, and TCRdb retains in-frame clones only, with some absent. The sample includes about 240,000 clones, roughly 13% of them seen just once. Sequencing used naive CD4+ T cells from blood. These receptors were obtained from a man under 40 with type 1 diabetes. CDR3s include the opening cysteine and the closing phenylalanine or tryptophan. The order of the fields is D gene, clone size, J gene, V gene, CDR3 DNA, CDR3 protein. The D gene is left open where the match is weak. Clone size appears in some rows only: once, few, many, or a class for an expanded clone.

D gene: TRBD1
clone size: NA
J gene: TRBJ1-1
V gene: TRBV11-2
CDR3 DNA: TGTGCCAGCAGCCCGACAGGGATTGAAGCTTTCTTT
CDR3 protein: CASSPTGIEAFF

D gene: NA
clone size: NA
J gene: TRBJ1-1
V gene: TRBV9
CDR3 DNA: TGTGCCAGCAGCGCCGATCCGACAGAGGCCCTGGGTATGGCTTTCTTT
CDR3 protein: CASSADPTEALGMAFF

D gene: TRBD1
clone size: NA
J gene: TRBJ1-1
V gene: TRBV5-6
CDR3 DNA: TGTGCCAGCAGGTTGGACAGGGGAAGCACTGAAGCTTTCTTT
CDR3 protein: CASRLDRGSTEAFF

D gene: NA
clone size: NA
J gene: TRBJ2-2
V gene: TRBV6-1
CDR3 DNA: TGTGCCAGCAGGTACACGAACACCGGGGAGCTGTTTTTT
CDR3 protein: CASRYTNTGELFF

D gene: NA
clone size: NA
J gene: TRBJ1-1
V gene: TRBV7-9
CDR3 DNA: TGTGCCAGCAGCCAGACATCGAACACTGAAGCTTTCTTT
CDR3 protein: CASSQTSNTEAFF

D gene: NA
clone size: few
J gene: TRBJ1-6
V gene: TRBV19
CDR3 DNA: TGTGCCAGTCGGAGTACGGAGGAACCCCTCCACTTT
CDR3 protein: CASRSTEEPLHF

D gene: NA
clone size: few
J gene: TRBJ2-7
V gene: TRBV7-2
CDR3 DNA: TGTGCCAGCAGCCAAGACAGGCCCTACGAGCAGTACTTC
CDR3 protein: CASSQDRPYEQYF

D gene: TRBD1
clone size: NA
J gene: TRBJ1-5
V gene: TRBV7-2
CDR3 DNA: TGTGCCAGCAGCCGCGGGACAGGGTCCCAGCCCCAGCATTTT
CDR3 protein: CASSRGTGSQPQHF

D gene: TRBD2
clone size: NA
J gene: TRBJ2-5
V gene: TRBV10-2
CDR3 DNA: TGCGCCAGCAGTGCGGGCGGGGGAGGTGGAGAGACCCAGTACTTC
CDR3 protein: CASSAGGGGGETQYF

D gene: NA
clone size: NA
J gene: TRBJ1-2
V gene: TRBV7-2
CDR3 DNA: TGTGCCAGCAGCTTAGAACGGATCGCGGCAGGCTACACCTTC
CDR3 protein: CASSLERIAAGYTF

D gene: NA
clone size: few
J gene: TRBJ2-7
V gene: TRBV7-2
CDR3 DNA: TGTGCCAGCAGCTTAGAGCCCCAGGACAGAAACTACGAGCAGTACTTC
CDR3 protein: CASSLEPQDRNYEQYF

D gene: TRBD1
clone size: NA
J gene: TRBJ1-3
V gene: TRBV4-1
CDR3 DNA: TGCGCCAGCAGCCAGGGACAGGGGGTGGAAAACACCATATATTTT
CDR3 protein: CASSQGQGVENTIYF

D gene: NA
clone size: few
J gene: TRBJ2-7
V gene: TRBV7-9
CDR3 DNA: TGTGCCAGCGGACAGCACTACGAGCAGTACTTC
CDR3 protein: CASGQHYEQYF

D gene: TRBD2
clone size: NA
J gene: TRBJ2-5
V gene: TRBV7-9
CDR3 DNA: TGTGCCAGCAGGCCCGGGACTAGCGTGGAGACCCAGTACTTC
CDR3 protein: CASRPGTSVETQYF

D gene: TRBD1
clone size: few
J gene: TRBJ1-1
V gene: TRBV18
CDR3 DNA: TGTGCCAGCTCAGGACAGGAGAACACTGAAGCTTTCTTT
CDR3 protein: CASSGQENTEAFF

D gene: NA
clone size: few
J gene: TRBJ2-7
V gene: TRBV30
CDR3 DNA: TGTGCCTGGGCACAGTCCAAGGAGCAGTACTTC
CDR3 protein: CAWAQSKEQYF

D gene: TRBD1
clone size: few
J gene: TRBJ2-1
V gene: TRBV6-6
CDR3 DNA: TGTGCCAGCAGCCTGCCGAGACAGGGGGACAATGAGCAGTTCTTC
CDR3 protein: CASSLPRQGDNEQFF

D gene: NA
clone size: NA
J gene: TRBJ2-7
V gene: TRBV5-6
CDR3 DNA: TGTGCCAGCAGCTTGAGCGAAACCTACGAGCAGTACTTC
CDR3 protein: CASSLSETYEQYF

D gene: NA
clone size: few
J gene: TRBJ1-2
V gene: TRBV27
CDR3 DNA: TGTGCCAGCAGTTTAGGAGTCACCTCCAACTATGGCTACACCTTC
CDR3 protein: CASSLGVTSNYGYTF

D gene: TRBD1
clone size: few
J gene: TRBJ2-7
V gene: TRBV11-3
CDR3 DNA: TGTGCCAGTGGGGGACAGGACTACGAGCAGTACTTC
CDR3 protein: CASGGQDYEQYF

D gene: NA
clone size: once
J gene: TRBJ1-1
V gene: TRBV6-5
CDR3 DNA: TGTGCCAGCAGCTACTTGGGGGGCACTGAAGCTTTCTTT
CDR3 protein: CASSYLGGTEAFF

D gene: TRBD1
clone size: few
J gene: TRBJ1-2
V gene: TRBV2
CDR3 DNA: TGTGCCAGCAGTTTGGGACAGGGGGACTATGGCTACACCTTC
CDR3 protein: CASSLGQGDYGYTF

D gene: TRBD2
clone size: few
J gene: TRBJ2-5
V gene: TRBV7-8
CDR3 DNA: TGTGCCAGCAGCTTATCCGTAGCGGGGGGACAAGAGACCCAGTACTTC
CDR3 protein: CASSLSVAGGQETQYF

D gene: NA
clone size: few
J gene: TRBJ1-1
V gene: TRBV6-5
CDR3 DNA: TGTGCCAGCAGTTACTCGACTACTGGGAACACTGAAGCTTTCTTT
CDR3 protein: CASSYSTTGNTEAFF

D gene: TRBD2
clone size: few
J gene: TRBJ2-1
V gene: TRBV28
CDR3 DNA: TGTGCCAGCAGTCTGGTAGCGGGGAACAATGAGCAGTTCTTC
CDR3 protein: CASSLVAGNNEQFF

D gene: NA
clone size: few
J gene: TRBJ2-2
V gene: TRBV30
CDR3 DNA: TGTGCCTGGATGTCAGGACTCGCCGGGGAGCTGTTTTTT
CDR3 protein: CAWMSGLAGELFF

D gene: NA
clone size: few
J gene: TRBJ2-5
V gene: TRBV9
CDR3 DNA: TGTGCCAGCAGCGTAGTTGAGGGCCTAGGAGAGACCCAGTACTTC
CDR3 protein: CASSVVEGLGETQYF

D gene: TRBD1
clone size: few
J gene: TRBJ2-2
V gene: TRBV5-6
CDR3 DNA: TGTGCCAGCAGCCCGGGGACAGGGAACACCGGGGAGCTGTTTTTT
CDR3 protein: CASSPGTGNTGELFF

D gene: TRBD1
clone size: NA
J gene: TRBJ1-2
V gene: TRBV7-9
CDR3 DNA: TGTGCCAGCAGTGACAGGGGCGTTTATGGCTACACCTTC
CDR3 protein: CASSDRGVYGYTF

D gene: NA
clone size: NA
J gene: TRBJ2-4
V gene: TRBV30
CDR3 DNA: TGTGCCTGGAGTGCGGACGGAGGCATAATAAACATTCAGTACTTC
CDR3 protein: CAWSADGGIINIQYF

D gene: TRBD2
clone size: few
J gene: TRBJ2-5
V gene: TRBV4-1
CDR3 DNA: TGCGCCAGCAGCCATAGGACTAGCGAGAGTGTGACCCAGTACTTC
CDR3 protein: CASSHRTSESVTQYF

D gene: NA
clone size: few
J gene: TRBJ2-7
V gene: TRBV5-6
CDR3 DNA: TGTGCCAGCAGCTTGGTGGGGCAGGGTTTCTACGAGCAGTACTTC
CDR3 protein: CASSLVGQGFYEQYF

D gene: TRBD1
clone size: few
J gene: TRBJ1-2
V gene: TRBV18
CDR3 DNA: TGTGCCAGCTCACCGGGACAGGACCGCTATGGCTACACCTTC
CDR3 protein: CASSPGQDRYGYTF

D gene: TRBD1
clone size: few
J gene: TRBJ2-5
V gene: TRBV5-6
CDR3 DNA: TGTGCCAGCAGCCCCGTGGGGACAGGGCTACAAGAGACCCAGTACTTC
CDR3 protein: CASSPVGTGLQETQYF

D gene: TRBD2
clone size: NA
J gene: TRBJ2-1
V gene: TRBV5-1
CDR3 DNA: TGCGCCAGCAGCTTGGTAAGCGGGAGGGCCCCGGACAATGAGCAGTTCTTC
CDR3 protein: CASSLVSGRAPDNEQFF

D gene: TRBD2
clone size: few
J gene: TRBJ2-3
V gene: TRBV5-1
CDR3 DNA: TGCGCCAGCAGCCTCGGGACTAGCGAGTCCACAGATACGCAGTATTTT
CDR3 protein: CASSLGTSESTDTQYF

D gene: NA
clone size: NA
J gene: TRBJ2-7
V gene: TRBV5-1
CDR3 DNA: TGCGCCAGCAGCTTGCCACAAACCTACGAGCAGTACTTC
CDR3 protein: CASSLPQTYEQYF

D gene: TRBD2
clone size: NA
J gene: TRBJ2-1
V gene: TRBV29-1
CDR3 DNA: TGCAGCGTTGAGGGGACTAGCGGGCAGAGCTCCTACAATGAGCAGTTCTTC
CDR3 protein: CSVEGTSGQSSYNEQFF

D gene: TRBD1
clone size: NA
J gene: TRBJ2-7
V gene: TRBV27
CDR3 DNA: TGTGCCAGCAGAAATCAGGGGGCCGCTTACGAGCAGTACTTC
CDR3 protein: CASRNQGAAYEQYF

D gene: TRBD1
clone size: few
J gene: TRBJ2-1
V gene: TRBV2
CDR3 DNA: TGTGCCAGCAGTGAAAGGGACAGGGAGTTCTTC
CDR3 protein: CASSERDREFF

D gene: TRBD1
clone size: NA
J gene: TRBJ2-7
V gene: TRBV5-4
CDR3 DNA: TGTGCCAGCAGACCCGGACAGGGGACCTACGAGCAGTACTTC
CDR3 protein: CASRPGQGTYEQYF

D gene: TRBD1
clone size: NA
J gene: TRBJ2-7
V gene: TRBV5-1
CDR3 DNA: TGCGCCAGCAGCACGGGACAGGGGAGTCATTTCTACGAGCAGTACTTC
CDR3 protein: CASSTGQGSHFYEQYF

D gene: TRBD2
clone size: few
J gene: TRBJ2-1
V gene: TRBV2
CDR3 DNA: TGTGCCAGCACGACTAGCGGGAGGGGTAATGAGCAGTTCTTC
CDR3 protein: CASTTSGRGNEQFF

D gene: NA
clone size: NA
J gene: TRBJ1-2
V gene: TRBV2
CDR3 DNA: TGTGCCAGCCCGACACCCCCGGGGAGGGATGGCTACACCTTC
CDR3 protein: CASPTPPGRDGYTF

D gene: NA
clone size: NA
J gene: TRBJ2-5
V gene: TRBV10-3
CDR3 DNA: TGTGCCATCAGTGCACAGTCCCAAGAGACCCAGTACTTC
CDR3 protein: CAISAQSQETQYF

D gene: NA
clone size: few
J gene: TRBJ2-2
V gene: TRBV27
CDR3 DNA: TGTGCCAGCAGTTTCTGGGGGGTTGACACCGGGGAGCTGTTTTTT
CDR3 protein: CASSFWGVDTGELFF

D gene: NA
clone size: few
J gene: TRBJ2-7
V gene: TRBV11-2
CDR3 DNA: TGTGCCAGCAGACCAGCAGGACAGCCTCAATCCTACGAGCAGTACTTC
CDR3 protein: CASRPAGQPQSYEQYF

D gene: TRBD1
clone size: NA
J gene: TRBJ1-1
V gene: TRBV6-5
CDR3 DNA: TGTGCCAGCACCCAAACAGGGGAACGCACTGAAGCTTTCTTT
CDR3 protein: CASTQTGERTEAFF

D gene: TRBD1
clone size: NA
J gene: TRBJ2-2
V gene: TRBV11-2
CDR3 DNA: TGTGCCAGCAGCCCTAAAGGGGCAGGGGGCACCGGGGAGCTGTTTTTT
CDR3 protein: CASSPKGAGGTGELFF

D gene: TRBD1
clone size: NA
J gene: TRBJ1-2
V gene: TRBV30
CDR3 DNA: TGTGCCTGGACCCCAGGGGGGTCCGGCTACACCTTC
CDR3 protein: CAWTPGGSGYTF

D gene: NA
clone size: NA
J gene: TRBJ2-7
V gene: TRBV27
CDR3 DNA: TGTGCCAGCAGTCCCTACCGACAGGTCTCCTACGAGCAGTACTTC
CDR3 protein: CASSPYRQVSYEQYF

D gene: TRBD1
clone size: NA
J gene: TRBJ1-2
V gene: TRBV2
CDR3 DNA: TGTGCCAGCAGCCCTGGGGGACAGGGGGCACGCGCCTTC
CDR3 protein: CASSPGGQGARAF

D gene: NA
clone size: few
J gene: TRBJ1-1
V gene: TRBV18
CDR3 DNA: TGTGCCAGCTCACCCCTCGAGGGCCGGGTAGCTGAAGCTTTCTTT
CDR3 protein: CASSPLEGRVAEAFF

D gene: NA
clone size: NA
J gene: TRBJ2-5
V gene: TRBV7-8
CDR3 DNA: TGTGCCAGCAGCTTAGAAGGCCTAGAGGGGACCCAGTACTTC
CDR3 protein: CASSLEGLEGTQYF

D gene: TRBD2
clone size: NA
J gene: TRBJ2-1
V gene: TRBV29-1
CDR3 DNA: TGCAGCGTTGTCCGGGGGGGAGGGTACAATGAGCAGTTCTTC
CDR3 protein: CSVVRGGGYNEQFF

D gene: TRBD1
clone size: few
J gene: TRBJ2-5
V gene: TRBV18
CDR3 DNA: TGTGCCAGCTCGTTGGGACAGGCTCAAGAGACCCAGTACTTC
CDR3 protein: CASSLGQAQETQYF

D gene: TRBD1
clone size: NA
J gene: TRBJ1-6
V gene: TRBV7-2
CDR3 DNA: TGTGCCAGCAGCTTAGGGGACAGGTTCAATTCACCCCTCCACTTT
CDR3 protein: CASSLGDRFNSPLHF

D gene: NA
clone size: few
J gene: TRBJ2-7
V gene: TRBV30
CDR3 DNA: TGTGCCTGGAGTTCGGGACATTTCTACGAGCAGTACTTC
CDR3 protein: CAWSSGHFYEQYF

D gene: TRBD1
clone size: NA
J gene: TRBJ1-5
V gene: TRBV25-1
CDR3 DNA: TGTGCCAGCCTTGCTCCGGGACAGGGGGGTCAGCCCCAGCATTTT
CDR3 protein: CASLAPGQGGQPQHF